The text below deals with one TCR beta chain. The germline gives CDR1 MNHEY, CDR2 SMNVEV (reference sequence). The CDR3 covers 16 residues. Trimming took 0 bases from V and 2 from J; bases not matched to a gene: 3. This specimen comes from a study of shared T cell receptors in the human thymus. Clones were read by immunoSEQ multiplex PCR, and TCRdb kept only the in-frame ones, dropping some. The table shows hundreds of thousands of clones, with approximately 90% occurring only once. The same data also contributed to another study, on human thymus T cells. From that study: The source of the thymus tissue was resections taken during corrective heart surgery. The authors found apparently biased V and J gene usage in thymic and blood repertoires. As related research reported, thymic repertoires overlapped highly among unrelated individuals.

The sequence was collected from a boy younger than two with a congenital heart defect. Sequenced input: thymocytes. This chain uses TRBV27 with TRBJ1-2, with 10 positions matching TRBD1. CDR3 protein: CASSLSRGQGNYGYTF. The DNA for the CDR3 is TGTGCCAGCAGTTTATCGAGGGGACAGGGGAACTATGGCTACACCTTC.